The present entry profiles one TCR beta chain with its context. The antigen is undetermined. The source of the sample is a study of a mutant IDH1 vaccine in newly diagnosed glioma. Study at large: Either 4-6 weeks after radiotherapy alone or alongside temozolomide, vaccination was begun. Patients had received radiotherapy, temozolomide, or both previously, most receiving both.

J was trimmed by 8 bases and V by 1 base; bases with no gene match: 11. Germline CDR1 and CDR2: LGHNA and YNFKEQ. The CDR3 totals 16 residues. Time point of the sample: week 11, during vaccination. With topical imiquimod, each dose of the vaccine consisted of 300 ug of mutant IDH1 20-mer peptide. Generated by immunoSEQ multiplex PCR, the TCRdb table keeps only in-frame clones and is missing some. The data show some 30,000 clones, nearly 90% seen once. Source: PBMCs, taken from a glioma patient whose treatment included an IDH1 peptide vaccine. The receptor comes from a man aged 18 to 29 with glioma. The rearrangement links TRBV4-2 to TRBJ2-1; 7 bases align to TRBD2. CDR3: CASSQALREWGDEQFF. In DNA form, the CDR3 reads TGTGCCAGCAGCCAAGCTCTGCGGGAGTGGGGGGATGAGCAGTTCTTC.